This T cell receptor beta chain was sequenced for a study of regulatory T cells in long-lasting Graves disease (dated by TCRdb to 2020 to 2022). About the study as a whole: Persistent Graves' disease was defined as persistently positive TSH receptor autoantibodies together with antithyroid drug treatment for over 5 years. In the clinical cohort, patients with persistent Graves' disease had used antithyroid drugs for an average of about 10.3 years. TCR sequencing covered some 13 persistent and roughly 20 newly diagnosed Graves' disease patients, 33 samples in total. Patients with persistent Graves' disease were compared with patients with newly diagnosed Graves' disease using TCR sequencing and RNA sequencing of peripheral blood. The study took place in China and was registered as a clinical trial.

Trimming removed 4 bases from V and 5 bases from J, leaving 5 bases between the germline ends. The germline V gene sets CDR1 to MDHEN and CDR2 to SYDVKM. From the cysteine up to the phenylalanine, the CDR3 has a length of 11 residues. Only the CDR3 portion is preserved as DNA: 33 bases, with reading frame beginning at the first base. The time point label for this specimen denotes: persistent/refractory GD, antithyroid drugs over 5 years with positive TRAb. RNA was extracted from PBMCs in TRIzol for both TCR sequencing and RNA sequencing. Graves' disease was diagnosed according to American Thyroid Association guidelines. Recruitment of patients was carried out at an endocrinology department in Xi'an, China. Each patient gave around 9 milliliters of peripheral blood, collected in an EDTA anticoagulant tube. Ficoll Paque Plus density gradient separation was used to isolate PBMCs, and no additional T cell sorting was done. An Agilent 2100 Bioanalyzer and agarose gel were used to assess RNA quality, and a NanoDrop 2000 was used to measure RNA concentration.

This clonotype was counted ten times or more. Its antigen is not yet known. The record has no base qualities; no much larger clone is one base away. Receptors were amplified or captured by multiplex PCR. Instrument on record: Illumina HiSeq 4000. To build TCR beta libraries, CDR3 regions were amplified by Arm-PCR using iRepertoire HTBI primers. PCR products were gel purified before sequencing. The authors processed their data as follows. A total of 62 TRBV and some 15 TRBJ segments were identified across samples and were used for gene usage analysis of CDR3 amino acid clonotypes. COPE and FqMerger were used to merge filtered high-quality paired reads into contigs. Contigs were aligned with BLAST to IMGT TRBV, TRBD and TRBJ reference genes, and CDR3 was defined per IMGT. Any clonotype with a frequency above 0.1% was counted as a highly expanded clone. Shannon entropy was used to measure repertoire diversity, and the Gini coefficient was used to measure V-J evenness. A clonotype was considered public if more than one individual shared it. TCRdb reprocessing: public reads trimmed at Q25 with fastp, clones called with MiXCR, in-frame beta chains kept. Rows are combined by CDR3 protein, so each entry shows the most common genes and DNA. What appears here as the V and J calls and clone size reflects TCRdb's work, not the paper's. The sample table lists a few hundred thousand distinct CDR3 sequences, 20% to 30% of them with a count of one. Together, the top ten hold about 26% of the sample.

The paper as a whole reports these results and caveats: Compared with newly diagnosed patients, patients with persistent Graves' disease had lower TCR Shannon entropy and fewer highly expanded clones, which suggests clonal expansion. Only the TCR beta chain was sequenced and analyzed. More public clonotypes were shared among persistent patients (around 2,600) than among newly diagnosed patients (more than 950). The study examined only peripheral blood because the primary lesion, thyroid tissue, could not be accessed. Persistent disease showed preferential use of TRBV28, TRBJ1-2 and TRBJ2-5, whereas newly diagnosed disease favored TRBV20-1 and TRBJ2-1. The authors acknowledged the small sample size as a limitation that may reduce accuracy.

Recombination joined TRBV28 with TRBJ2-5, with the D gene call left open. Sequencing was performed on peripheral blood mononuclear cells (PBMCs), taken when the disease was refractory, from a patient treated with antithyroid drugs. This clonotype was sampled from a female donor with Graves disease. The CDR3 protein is CASSSMETQYF. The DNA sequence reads TGTGCCAGCAGTTCCATGGAGACCCAGTACTTC.